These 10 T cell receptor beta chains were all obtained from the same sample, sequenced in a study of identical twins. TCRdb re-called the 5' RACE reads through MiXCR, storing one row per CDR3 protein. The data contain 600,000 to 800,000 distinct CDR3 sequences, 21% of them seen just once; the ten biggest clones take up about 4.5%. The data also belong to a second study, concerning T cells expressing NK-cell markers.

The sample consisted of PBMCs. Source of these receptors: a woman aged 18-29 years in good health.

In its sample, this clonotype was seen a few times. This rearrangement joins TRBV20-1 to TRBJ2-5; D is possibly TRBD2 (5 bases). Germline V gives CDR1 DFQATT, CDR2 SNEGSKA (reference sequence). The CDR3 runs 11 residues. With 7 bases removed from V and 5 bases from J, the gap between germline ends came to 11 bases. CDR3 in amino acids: CSGGLGETQYF. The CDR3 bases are TGCAGTGGAGGGCTCGGGGAGACCCAGTACTTC.

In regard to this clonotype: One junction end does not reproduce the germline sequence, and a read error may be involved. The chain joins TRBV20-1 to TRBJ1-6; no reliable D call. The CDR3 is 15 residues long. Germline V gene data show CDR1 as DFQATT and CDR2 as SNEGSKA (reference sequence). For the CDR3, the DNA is TGCAGTGCCAGAGAGGAGGTGTGGGGTAATTCACCCCTCCACTTT. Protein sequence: CSAREEVWGNSPLHF.

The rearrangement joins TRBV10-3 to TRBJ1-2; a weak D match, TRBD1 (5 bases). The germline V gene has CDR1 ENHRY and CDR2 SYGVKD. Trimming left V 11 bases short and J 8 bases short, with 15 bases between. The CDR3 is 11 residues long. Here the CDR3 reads CAVEEGRGYTF. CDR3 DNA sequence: TGTGCCGTTGAGGAGGGGCGCGGCTACACCTTC.

In nucleotides, the CDR3 is TGTGCCAGCAAACCTCCGGGACAGGGGGTTCGCACTGAAGCTTTCTTT. Protein: CASKPPGQGVRTEAFF. V is TRBV12-3 or TRBV12-4 and J is TRBJ1-1, with 11 bases identical to TRBD1. The V gene end was trimmed by 7 bases and the J gene end by 4 bases; junction bases not matched to a gene: 11. The CDR3 spans 16 residues.

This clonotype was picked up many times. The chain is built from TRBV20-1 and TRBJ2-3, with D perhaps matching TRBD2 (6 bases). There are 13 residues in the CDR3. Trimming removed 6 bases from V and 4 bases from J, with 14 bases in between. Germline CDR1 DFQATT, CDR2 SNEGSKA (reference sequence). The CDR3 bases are TGCAGTGCGGGCGGGGCGATCCCAGATACGCAGTATTTT. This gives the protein CSAGGAIPDTQYF.

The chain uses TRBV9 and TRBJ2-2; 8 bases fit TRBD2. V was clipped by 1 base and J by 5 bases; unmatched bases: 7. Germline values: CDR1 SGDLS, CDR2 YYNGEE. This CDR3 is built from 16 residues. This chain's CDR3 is CASSVSGGARTGELFF. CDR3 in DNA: TGTGCCAGCAGCGTAAGCGGGGGCGCGAGAACCGGGGAGCTGTTTTTT.

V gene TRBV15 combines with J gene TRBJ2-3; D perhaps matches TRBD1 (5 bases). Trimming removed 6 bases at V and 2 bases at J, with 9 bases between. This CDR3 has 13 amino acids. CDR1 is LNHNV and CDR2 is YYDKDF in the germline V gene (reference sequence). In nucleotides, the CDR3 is TGTGCCACCAGGAGACAGCCCACAGATACGCAGTATTTT. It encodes CATRRQPTDTQYF.

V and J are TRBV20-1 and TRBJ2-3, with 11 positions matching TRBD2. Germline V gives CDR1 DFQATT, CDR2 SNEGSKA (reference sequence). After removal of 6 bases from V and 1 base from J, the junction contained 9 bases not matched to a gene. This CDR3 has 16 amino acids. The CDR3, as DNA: TGCAGTGCCTTCGACTTACTAGCGGGGGGCACAGATACGCAGTATTTT. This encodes CSAFDLLAGGTDTQYF.

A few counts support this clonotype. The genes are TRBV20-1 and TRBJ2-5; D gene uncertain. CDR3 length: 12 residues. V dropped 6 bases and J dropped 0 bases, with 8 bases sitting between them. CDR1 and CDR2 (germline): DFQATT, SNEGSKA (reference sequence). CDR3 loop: CSAIEHQETQYF. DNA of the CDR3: TGCAGTGCCATAGAACACCAAGAGACCCAGTACTTC.

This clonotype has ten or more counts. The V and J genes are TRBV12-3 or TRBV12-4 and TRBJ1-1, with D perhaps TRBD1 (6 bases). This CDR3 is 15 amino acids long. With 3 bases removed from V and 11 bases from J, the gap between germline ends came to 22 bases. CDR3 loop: CASSLELGRGLAAFF. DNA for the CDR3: TGTGCCAGCAGTTTGGAGCTCGGAAGGGGGTTGGCGGCTTTCTTT.